A selection of T cell receptor beta chains follows, all from one sample in a study of T cell responses to AZD1222 COVID-19 vaccine. Clones were read by immunoSEQ multiplex PCR, and TCRdb kept only the in-frame ones, dropping some. The table shows around 130,000 clones, with around 94% occurring only once. The specimen was peripheral blood, collected on day 0 of AZD1222 vaccination. Receptors were obtained from an adult in good health. Each CDR3 is given with its conserved first and last residue. A D gene is named only where the DNA matches it firmly. A clone size is listed for some rows: how often the clone was seen (once, few, many), or a class if it is expanded.

NA NA TRBJ2-5 TRBV6-2/TRBV6-3 CASSYRRPRQPQETQYF TGTGCCAGCAGTTATAGGCGGCCAAGACAGCCTCAAGAGACCCAGTACTTC
NA NA TRBJ1-5 TRBV19 CASSISSNQPQHF TGTGCCAGTAGTATATCTAGCAATCAGCCCCAGCATTTT
NA NA TRBJ2-4 TRBV7-9 CASSLYNSGDPIQYF TGTGCCAGCAGCTTATATAATTCAGGGGATCCCATTCAGTACTTC
NA NA TRBJ1-1 TRBV19 CASSTDGRNTEAFF TGTGCCAGTAGTACGGACGGGAGAAACACTGAAGCTTTCTTT
NA NA TRBJ2-2 TRBV7-7 CASSGGLQNTGELFF TGTGCCAGTTCTGGGGGCCTGCAGAACACCGGGGAGCTGTTTTTT
once NA TRBJ2-1 TRBV5-1 CASSSATSREFF TGCGCCAGCAGCTCCGCCACTAGTAGGGAGTTCTTC
NA NA TRBJ1-3 TRBV19 CASRGSRNTIYF TGTGCCAGCAGGGGTAGTAGAAACACCATATATTTT
NA TRBD2 TRBJ2-5 TRBV4-1 CASSPSGRAKETQYF TGCGCCAGCAGTCCTAGCGGGAGGGCAAAAGAGACCCAGTACTTC
NA TRBD2 TRBJ2-7 TRBV5-5 CASSWANGAGSDEQYF TGTGCCAGCAGCTGGGCCAATGGAGCGGGGTCTGACGAGCAGTACTTC
NA TRBD1 TRBJ1-5 TRBV12-5 CASGLGPGQGVLYSNQPQHF TGTGCTAGTGGTTTGGGGCCCGGGCAGGGGGTGCTTTATAGCAATCAGCCCCAGCATTTT
NA NA TRBJ2-7 TRBV4-2 CASSQSLWRGSYEQYF TGTGCCAGCAGCCAATCCCTTTGGCGGGGATCCTACGAGCAGTACTTC
NA TRBD2 TRBJ2-1 TRBV5-4 CASSSPGTSAYNEQFF TGTGCCAGCAGCTCGCCCGGGACTAGCGCCTACAATGAGCAGTTCTTC
NA TRBD2 TRBJ2-5 TRBV19 CASSIEAGGPKTQYF TGTGCCAGTAGTATCGAGGCGGGAGGGCCGAAGACCCAGTACTTC
NA TRBD1 TRBJ1-4 TRBV27 CASSSFGPGTGATNEKLFF TGTGCCAGCAGTTCCTTCGGTCCCGGGACAGGGGCAACTAATGAAAAACTGTTTTTT
NA NA TRBJ1-2 TRBV28 CASSLAGTNYGYTF TGTGCCAGCAGTTTAGCAGGGACTAACTATGGCTACACCTTC
NA TRBD1 TRBJ1-5 TRBV4-2 CASSPGTGAGGYSNQPQHF TGTGCCAGCAGCCCGGGGACAGGGGCAGGGGGTTATAGCAATCAGCCCCAGCATTTT
NA NA TRBJ1-1 TRBV7-6 CASSLTGTLTEAFF TGTGCCAGCAGCTTAACGGGGACGCTCACTGAAGCTTTCTTT
NA TRBD1 TRBJ1-4 TRBV7-2 CASSFDRVKEKLFF TGTGCCAGCAGCTTTGACAGGGTCAAAGAAAAACTGTTTTTT
NA NA TRBJ1-5 TRBV2 CASSADSGSSGQPQHF TGTGCCAGCAGTGCAGACTCAGGGTCTTCTGGACAGCCCCAGCATTTT
NA NA TRBJ1-2 TRBV29-1 CSVEGRDTPNYGYTF TGCAGCGTCGAGGGCCGGGACACCCCTAACTATGGCTACACCTTC
NA TRBD2 TRBJ2-1 TRBV13 CASSSEASGTTYNEQFF TGTGCCAGCAGCTCCGAGGCGAGCGGGACGACCTACAATGAGCAGTTCTTC
NA TRBD2 TRBJ2-3 TRBV7-8 CASSYSGRSTDTQYF TGTGCCAGCAGCTATAGCGGGAGGAGCACAGATACGCAGTATTTT